The next 17 T cell receptor beta chains were all read from a single sample in a study of T cells after yellow fever vaccination. TCRdb re-derived calls from the 5' RACE reads in MiXCR, one entry per CDR3 protein. The repertoire holds some 400,000 distinct CDR3 sequences, with roughly 20% as singletons. Specimen: PBMCs, collected before the yellow fever booster vaccination. The receptor source for this set is a man aged 18 to 29 who received the YFV17D yellow fever vaccine.

This clonotype has at least ten counts. The V and J genes are TRBV7-9 and TRBJ1-6; D call uncertain. The germline CDR1 and CDR2 sequences are SEHNR and FQNEAQ (reference sequence). The CDR3 sequence is 16 residues long. The germline V and J ends were trimmed by 3 bases and 5 bases, with 14 bases remaining between them. The chain's CDR3 is CASSFGLAGNNSPLHF. The CDR3 DNA sequence: TGTGCCAGCAGCTTCGGACTAGCAGGCAATAATTCACCCCTCCACTTT.

The chain carries TRBV4-3 and TRBJ2-2; 9 bases fit TRBD2. This CDR3 is 19 amino acids long. Germline assignment: CDR1 LGHNA and CDR2 YSLEER. J was trimmed by 0 bases and V by 0 bases; bases with no gene match: 8. CDR3 in DNA: TGCGCCAGCAGCCAAGATGCGGGGGGGCTCCGTTCGAACACCGGGGAGCTGTTTTTT. This codes for CASSQDAGGLRSNTGELFF.

This chain uses TRBV6-5 with TRBJ1-2, with D perhaps TRBD1 (6 bases). This CDR3 is 11 amino acids long. Germline V gene sequence: CDR1 MNHEY, CDR2 SVGAGI. V was clipped by 5 bases and J by 7 bases, with 8 bases between them. CDR3 coding DNA: TGTGCCAGCAGTGGACAGTTTGGCTACACCTTC. This gives the protein CASSGQFGYTF.

This clonotype was seen only a few times. The rearrangement uses TRBV5-1 and TRBJ1-2, with a possible D match to TRBD1 (6 bases). Trimming pared 0 bases from V and 4 bases from J, leaving 10 bases between. Germline CDR1 SGHRS, CDR2 YFSETQ. This CDR3 comprises 14 residues. The CDR3 DNA is TGCGCCAGCAGCTTGGTGCAGGGGACCTATGGCTACACCTTC. Protein: CASSLVQGTYGYTF.

This clonotype was seen a few times. The chain carries TRBV4-3 and TRBJ2-1; TRBD2 matches 9 bases. This CDR3 is built from 15 residues. Germline trimming cut 5 bases from V and 4 bases from J; bases unmatched to any gene: 6. Germline CDR1 reads LGHNA; CDR2 reads YSLEER. CDR3 protein: CASSEGLARYNEQFF. Written as DNA, the CDR3 is TGCGCCAGCAGCGAAGGACTAGCGCGGTACAATGAGCAGTTCTTC.

The V gene is TRBV27, the J gene TRBJ2-7; 7 nucleotides line up with TRBD2. Germline loops: CDR1 MNHEY, CDR2 SMNVEV (reference sequence). This CDR3 has 13 residues. With 6 bases clipped from V and 0 bases from J, the junction kept 2 bases outside the gene matches. In DNA, the CDR3 is TGTGCCAGCAGAGGACTAGGCTCCTACGAGCAGTACGTC. Translation gives CASRGLGSYEQYV.

The rearrangement joins TRBV28 to TRBJ2-3; D gene uncertain. The CDR3 runs 12 residues. From germline, CDR1 is MDHEN and CDR2 SYDVKM. Trimming took 6 bases from V and 2 from J, leaving 6 bases between them. CDR3 coding DNA: TGTGCCAGCAGACAGTACACAGATACGCAGTATTTT. It is translated as CASRQYTDTQYF.

This clonotype was counted between two and nine times. V and J are TRBV20-1 and TRBJ1-2, with D perhaps matching TRBD1 (5 bases). The germline V gene has CDR1 DFQATT and CDR2 SNEGSKA (reference sequence). V lost 6 bases and J 7 bases, leaving 18 bases between the germline ends. CDR3 size: 13 residues. The CDR3 reads CSAPAQGLSGYTF. CDR3 DNA: TGCAGTGCACCGGCCCAGGGCTTGAGTGGCTACACCTTC.

This rearrangement joins TRBV11-2 to TRBJ2-5; D is uncertain. The germline V gene has CDR1 SGHAT and CDR2 FQNNGV. The ends were cut back, 0 bases at V and 3 bases at J, with 8 bases in the middle. CDR3 size: 14 residues. CDR3 sequence reads: CASSLEISEETQYF. CDR3 nucleotide sequence: TGTGCCAGCAGCTTAGAAATCAGTGAAGAGACCCAGTACTTC.

Only a few counts were recorded for this clonotype. This sequence joins TRBV6-2 or TRBV6-3 and TRBJ2-7; tentative D call: TRBD2 (6 bases). CDR3 size: 14 residues. Germline-derived CDR1 and CDR2 are MNHEY and SVGEGT. With 5 bases removed from V and 4 bases from J, the gap between germline ends came to 15 bases. The DNA for the CDR3 is TGTGCCAGCAGTCCCCGCGGAGGGGCTTACGAGCAGTACGTC. Protein product: CASSPRGGAYEQYV.

The CDR3 sequence: CASSQGIPAGTYEQYF. The CDR3 DNA reads as TGTGCCAGCAGCCAAGGCATCCCGGCAGGCACATACGAGCAGTACTTC. The rearrangement joins TRBV3-1 to TRBJ2-7; no firm D call. Per the germline V gene, CDR1 is LGHDT and CDR2 is YNNKEL (reference sequence). Trimming took off 1 base at V and 4 bases at J, with 17 bases between the two ends. The CDR3 is made up of 16 amino acids.

This clonotype was observed a few times. CDR3 sequence (DNA): TGTGCCAGTAGTGGCCGAACGCCGGGACTAGGTTACAATGAGCAGTTCTTC. This codes for CASSGRTPGLGYNEQFF. The rearrangement joins TRBV19 to TRBJ2-1; TRBD2 aligns across 8 bases. With 5 bases clipped from V and 4 bases from J, the junction kept 13 bases outside the gene matches. The germline gives CDR1 LNHDA, CDR2 SQIVND (reference sequence). This CDR3 contains 17 residues.

As DNA, the CDR3 is TGCGCCAGCAGCTTTAGGGGAGCTGGAGATACGCAGTATTTT. It specifies CASSFRGAGDTQYF. The chain is built from TRBV5-1 and TRBJ2-3, with D perhaps TRBD1 or TRBD2 (5 bases each). V was pared by 2 bases and J by 5 bases, with 12 bases between. This CDR3 region has 14 residues. Germline-derived CDR1 and CDR2 are SGHRS and YFSETQ.

The chain employs TRBV7-8 and TRBJ1-1; D is unclear. Between the trimmed V and J ends, which lost 1 base and 2 bases, there was a span of 17 bases. From germline, CDR1 is SGHVS and CDR2 FQNEAQ. The CDR3 length is 17 residues. This CDR3 reads CASSLDTHSRVNTEAFF. The CDR3 bases are TGTGCCAGCAGCTTAGATACTCATAGTAGGGTAAACACTGAAGCTTTCTTT.

By share of the sample, this clonotype is medium-sized (0.01 to 0.1%). The chain links TRBV4-1 to TRBJ2-1; 7 nucleotides line up with TRBD2. Germline assignment: CDR1 MGHRA and CDR2 YSYEKL. This CDR3 comprises 15 residues. The J segment lost 0 bases and the V segment lost 1 base, leaving 0 bases of the junction unmatched. The CDR3 protein is CASSQAGGSYNEQFF. The CDR3 bases are TGCGCCAGCAGCCAAGCGGGGGGCTCCTACAATGAGCAGTTCTTC.

Only a few counts were recorded for this clonotype. This chain uses TRBV12-3 or TRBV12-4 with TRBJ1-4; 9 bases align to TRBD1. The junction had 11 bases not matched to a gene; V was cut back by 6 bases and J by 12 bases. The CDR3 covers 14 residues. CDR3 region: CASSRDREGTELFF. CDR3 DNA sequence: TGTGCCAGCAGCCGGGACAGGGAAGGAACGGAACTGTTTTTT.

Concerning this clonotype: One junction end does not reproduce the germline sequence, and a read error may be involved. The chain couples TRBV7-9 to TRBJ1-1; D is unclear. This CDR3 region has 13 residues. CDR1 and CDR2 from the germline V gene are SEHNR and FQNEAQ (reference sequence). CDR3 bases: TGTGCCAGCAGCCTCGTTACTCGGGGTGAATCTTTCTTT. This codes for CASSLVTRGESFF.